This is a list of T cell receptor beta chains from one sample in a study of blood T cell repertoires in COVID-19. Libraries were prepared by immunoSEQ multiplex PCR; TCRdb keeps only in-frame clonotypes and omits some of them. In the table there are about 97,000 clones, approximately 92% of which are singletons. Sequenced input: peripheral blood. The source is a man aged 45-60 years with active COVID-19. CDR3s leave out the opening cysteine and the closing phenylalanine or tryptophan. D genes are given only for firm matches. Part of the rows lack a size; the others show once, few, many or a class for expanded clones.

TRBD2	TRBJ2-5	TRBV3-1/TRBV3-2	NA	ASSQMGLAGSETQY
NA	TRBJ2-7	TRBV7-9	NA	ASSQYPPYAWSYEQY
TRBD1	TRBJ1-1	TRBV28	NA	ASSHGTVNTEAF
TRBD2	TRBJ2-7	TRBV28	NA	ASIGASGRLTYEQY
NA	TRBJ2-6	TRBV5-1	NA	ASSPAAGANVLT
TRBD1	TRBJ2-2	TRBV7-2	NA	ASSRQGTGELF
TRBD2	TRBJ2-5	TRBV27	NA	ASSFLAGRGETQY
NA	TRBJ2-7	TRBV27	NA	ASSQTGSYEQY
TRBD2	TRBJ2-1	TRBV29-1	NA	SAGTSVWNEQF
NA	TRBJ1-5	TRBV4-1	NA	ASSQEAQGQPQH
TRBD2	TRBJ2-1	TRBV19	NA	ASSIKAGREQF
TRBD1	TRBJ1-2	TRBV2	NA	ASMETGENGYT
NA	TRBJ2-1	TRBV6-5	NA	ASKRGSPDEQF
NA	TRBJ2-5	TRBV2	NA	ASRPDSETQY
NA	TRBJ1-1	TRBV18	NA	ASSPGRQAGTEAF
NA	TRBJ2-5	TRBV6-5	NA	ASSPEAWVAETQY
TRBD1	TRBJ1-1	TRBV27	NA	ATGETGLRAF
TRBD1	TRBJ2-5	TRBV3-1/TRBV3-2	NA	ASKQGAWETQY
TRBD2	TRBJ2-1	TRBV11-2	NA	ASSLSSISGTYNEQF
NA	TRBJ2-2	TRBV28	NA	ASRTGGTPRELF
TRBD1	TRBJ2-2	TRBV28	NA	ASSSGTDSSNTGELF
NA	TRBJ1-2	TRBV24-1	NA	ATSDRVQGYGYT
TRBD2	TRBJ2-1	TRBV7-2	once	ASSLAAGGGNEQF
TRBD1	TRBJ1-5	TRBV6-6	few	ASSSIRDSGQPQH
TRBD2	TRBJ2-7	TRBV6-5	once	ASNRLAGVYEQY
TRBD1	TRBJ2-7	TRBV30	NA	AWSASGTGGYEQY
NA	TRBJ2-3	TRBV6-5	NA	ASSPRPVSTDTQY
TRBD1	TRBJ2-7	TRBV19	NA	ATGTGGNEQY
NA	TRBJ2-7	TRBV10-3	NA	AISDTIGGLSSSAYEQY
TRBD1	TRBJ2-3	TRBV2	NA	ASSRQGILSTDTQY
NA	TRBJ2-1	TRBV5-4	NA	ASSQEREQF
NA	TRBJ2-7	TRBV6-5	NA	ASSYADTGAYEQY
NA	TRBJ2-1	TRBV24-1	few	ATSDAETSADEQF
NA	TRBJ1-3	TRBV19	NA	ASRLKSSGNTIY
TRBD2	TRBJ2-4	TRBV5-1	once	ASSPEPHGTSGRRTNKNIQY
TRBD2	TRBJ2-5	TRBV18	NA	ASSPSRGVGETQY
TRBD1	TRBJ1-3	TRBV7-9	NA	ASSLSRANRGNLGNTIY
NA	TRBJ2-1	TRBV9	few	ASSSTGASSYNEQF
NA	TRBJ1-2	TRBV28	NA	ASSPPRVQGYT
NA	TRBJ2-3	TRBV6-1	NA	ASSEARQGTDTQY
NA	TRBJ1-3	TRBV15	NA	ATSSGSSGNTIY
NA	TRBJ1-4	TRBV5-4	few	ASSVDSRKEKLF
NA	TRBJ1-1	TRBV29-1	NA	SGRWDKNTEAF
NA	TRBJ1-4	TRBV28	NA	ASSPTLEAGFNEKLF
NA	TRBJ1-2	TRBV19	NA	ASSINNHGYT